The following is a T cell receptor beta chain sequence with its context. Its target is unknown. Libraries were prepared by immunoSEQ multiplex PCR; TCRdb keeps only in-frame clonotypes and omits some of them. This table has around 62,000 clones, approximately 89% appearing once. Documented time point: week 11, during vaccination. Every vaccination contained 300 ug of the mutant IDH1 20-mer peptide and was paired with topical imiquimod. The record originates from a study of a mutant IDH1 vaccine in newly diagnosed glioma. The wider study: Previous treatment comprised radiotherapy, temozolomide, or both, mostly both.

General study findings and limits: Pseudoprogression showed no apparent link to changes in top peripheral T cell clonotypes. Most patients, around 94%, showed vaccine-induced immune responses.

This TCR derives from a man in his forties with glioma. Sequencing used PBMCs, obtained from a glioma patient whose treatment included an IDH1 peptide vaccine.

DNA for the CDR3: TGTGCCAGCAGTTTAGGCGGACTCGCGAGGGATACGCAGTATTTT. It codes for CASSLGGLARDTQYF. This rearrangement joins TRBV28 to TRBJ2-3, with D perhaps TRBD2 (5 bases). The CDR3 is 15 amino acids. Germline-derived CDR1 and CDR2 are MDHEN and SYDVKM. Trimming stripped 2 bases from V and 6 bases from J, with 15 bases between.